This T cell receptor (beta chain) was obtained from a study of cytomegalovirus exposure and HLA in healthy donors. The V gene lost 6 bases and the J gene lost 3 bases, with 5 bases spanning the gap. This CDR3 has 10 amino acids. The germline CDR1 and CDR2 sequences are DFQATT and SNEGSKA (reference sequence). Data came from immunoSEQ multiplex PCR; TCRdb stores just in-frame clones and leaves some out. The sample has about 220,000 clones, approximately 88% seen once; the top ten hold more than 13%. This receptor was identified in a woman aged 30 to 39 in good health and CMV-seropositive. Source material: PBMCs. This chain connects TRBV20-1 to TRBJ1-1; D is uncertain. The CDR3 coding sequence is TGCAGTGCCCCGGACACTGAAGCTTTCTTT. Translated, it gives CSAPDTEAFF.